This T cell receptor beta chain was found in a study of cytomegalovirus exposure and HLA in healthy donors (dated by TCRdb to about 2017). Study-wide context: According to an earlier analysis of a few hundred of the donors, some 170 million T cells yielded 117 million unique TCR beta sequences and about 300 Gb of sequence data. Roughly 300 gigabases of sequencing data and approximately 80 million unique TCR sequences were included in an early release covering roughly 700 HLA-typed donors. Among the roughly 400 genotyped donors, approximately 82% belonged to the genetic ancestry cluster associated with self-reported Caucasian donors. The study was designed to test whether signatures of past pathogen exposure could be identified by cataloging public T cell receptors. The T cell repertoires of several hundred subjects were profiled by immunosequencing and related to cytomegalovirus serostatus. Besides the first cohort of some 670 subjects, a separate validation cohort made up of roughly 120 different subjects was used. To predict cytomegalovirus infection status, the study brought together high-throughput TCR immunosequencing, statistical association of individual TCRs with disease status, and machine learning. In a later analysis, previously published TCR beta repertoires from 500 to 750 donors were re-analyzed and high-resolution HLA genotyping was added so that TCR occurrence patterns could be studied. Rather than using new phenotypic data, the later analysis identified candidate immune exposures from TCR beta sequences and from how often those sequences occurred across donors. An earlier analysis of around 580 of the donors used high-throughput TCR beta sequencing to judge whether each TCR beta V gene segment behaved as functional or pseudogenic. Alongside the repertoire data, information on donor age, sex, ethnicity and CMV serostatus was compiled. A later genetic analysis took genome-wide SNP genotypes for 398 of the 666 donors and used that subset as a discovery cohort. All discovery cohort repertoires had been generated on a single sequencing platform. Both class I and class II loci were covered by HLA typing, at four-digit resolution. The number of donors typed differed by locus, with 629-630 for A, B, C, DRB1 and DQB1, around 500 for DQA1, about 610 for DPA1, and around 430 for DPB1. Because of strong linkage in the cohort, five DR-DQ haplotypes were treated as single units for association and clustering. Among around 400 genotyped donors of the cohort, an average of approximately 240,000 unique TCR beta nucleotide sequences were sequenced per donor, 15% to 20% of them non-productive. The full study reports these points: The classifier was reported to diagnose cytomegalovirus status with high specificity and sensitivity in both the original cohort and the validation cohort. Because counts were too low, seventeen rarely observed V segments, including chromosome 9 orphons, were left out of the earlier analysis of some 640 of the donors. A group of highly shared sequence variants was considered likely to be a technical artifact of the sequencing pipeline. Only TCR beta chains were sequenced in this cohort, and the absence of alpha or paired-chain data limited detectable features. Compared with equally common non-associated chains, HLA-associated TCR beta chains in a later analysis were more clonally expanded and had lower generation probabilities. In vitro tests confirmed that a few of the cytomegalovirus-associated TCR beta chains recognize cytomegalovirus antigens. In a later analysis, most CMV-associated TCR beta chains were found to appear HLA-restricted, with HLA associations seemingly driven largely by CMV exposure. Because some donors lacked HLA typing at each locus, the association tests relied only on the typed subset. According to a later analysis, TCR association rates differed among HLA loci, with DRB1 alleles showing the most associated TCRs and HLA-C alleles showing the fewest. Some IMGT-functional V segments, including TRBV6-2 and TRBV6-3, could not be distinguished by the 87-base-pair reads and were therefore excluded. CMV serostatus was the only immune exposure information available for the cohort. V-gene and J-gene trimming of TCR beta chains was associated with a missense DCLRE1C variant in a later genetic analysis, and the association was replicated in an independent cohort. Compared with the approximately 710-donor mean, donors in an Asian-associated ancestry cluster had fewer N-insertions in productive TCRs, according to a later genetic analysis. The authors suggested that the approach could potentially be extended to other disease states and immunological phenotypes. A further reported finding was that TCR beta sequences accurately predicted the HLA-A and HLA-B alleles for most subjects in the first cohort. A later analysis associated 15,000 to 20,000 TCR beta sequences with specific HLA alleles at a false discovery rate of 0.05. When HLA alleles, especially DR and DQ, strongly co-occurred, attributing TCR associations to individual alleles was difficult. While some public TCRs were present in many individuals, most TCR sequences turned up only very rarely across donors. In the study, some 160 TCR beta chains were listed as associated with cytomegalovirus. In a later analysis, several top co-occurrence clusters were reported to appear linked to parvovirus B19, influenza, CMV and Epstein-Barr virus. Sequencing depth was assumed to be roughly uniform across donors in the presence/absence analyses, though that assumption may not hold. Linkage disequilibrium might explain the correlated functional status among segregating V segments, but an unknown experimental factor could not be excluded. In an earlier analysis of about 550 of the donors, most TCR beta V segments were observed in productive rearrangements about 90% or about 30% of the time, broadly matching IMGT annotations.

Libraries were made using the immunoSEQ multiplex PCR assay. A mixture of 60 forward primers for TCR Vbeta segments and 13 reverse primers for TCR Jbeta segments was used in the multiplex PCR. The CDR3 region of rearranged TCR beta genes was amplified from genomic DNA by a multiplex PCR assay. On the Illumina HiSeq System, the amplified TCR beta libraries were sequenced as 87-base-pair reads. As for how the authors treated the data: Across the roughly 640 repertoires, a later analysis counted 80 million or so unique TCR beta chains, some 11 million of which were shared by at least two donors. Raw reads were error-corrected and collapsed into unique sequences with a nearest-neighbor algorithm that merged closely related sequences to remove PCR and sequencing errors. To assign V, D and J gene segments, CDR3 sequences were aligned to IMGT reference sequences. Each retained sequence needed at least a six-nucleotide match to both a V gene segment and a J gene segment. A rearrangement counted as productive if the CDR3 had no stop codons and remained in frame with V and J, and every other rearrangement counted as non-productive. CDR3 was defined according to IMGT convention as the region running from the second conserved V-encoded cysteine to the conserved J-encoded phenylalanine. Sequences without an unambiguous match to a single V gene segment were excluded from the earlier analysis of a few hundred of the donors. In an earlier analysis of several hundred of the donors, a V segment was called functional when productive rearrangements were above 56.7%, and segregating when the standard deviation between donors exceeded 5%. A statistical classification framework was built to diagnose cytomegalovirus status from the catalog of TCR beta chain sequences. In a later analysis, V and J genes were assigned by comparing TCR nucleotide sequences against IMGT/GENE-DB human TR gene sequences. In a later analysis, CDR3 sequences and most-parsimonious VDJ recombination scenarios were assigned using the TCRdist pipeline. A later analysis defined each TCR beta chain by its CDR3 amino acid sequence plus V-gene family, and excluded reads lacking a unique V-gene family. In a later analysis, 450 to 600 highly shared, low-generation-probability nucleotide sequences were removed to address suspected cross-contamination and a sequencing artifact. In a later analysis, a clonal expansion index for each public chain was calculated from normalized within-repertoire ranks of inferred template counts. Generation probabilities in a later analysis came from a VDJ recombination model fitted to out-of-frame rearrangements, and those results were checked against IGoR. Hypergeometric tests were used in a later analysis to score TCR-TCR, TCR-HLA and TCR-CMV co-occurrence, with a repertoire-size bias correction applied to the TCR pairs. False discovery rates were estimated in a later analysis by permuting HLA or CMV assignments 20 times. In a later analysis, co-occurring TCRs were grouped using DBSCAN, with TCRdist sequence similarity added in when clustering inside HLA-allele-positive subsets. Repertoires with fewer than 30,000 or more than 120,000 public chains were left out of co-occurrence clustering, as were about 5 repertoires with anomalous nucleotide sharing. TCRdb mirrors the immuneACCESS table, restricted to in-frame sequences. Some clones are absent from its copies; in checked studies, under half trace to an unresolved V gene, and the reason for the others is unknown. That table is the source of V, J and clone size, and D and trimming were worked out from the DNA. Across this sample there are 100,000 to 150,000 clones, with roughly 80% seen only once. The ten top clones hold roughly 1.2% of the sample.

The cohort consisted of 666 healthy bone marrow donors. At the time of sampling, all cohort members were nominally healthy, though unrecorded immune exposures were likely present. The donor was CMV seronegative and belonged to the group of 352 seronegative cohort members. A peripheral blood sample was collected from each donor, and TCR beta sequencing was performed on peripheral blood mononuclear cells. The Qiagen DNeasy Blood Extraction Kit was used to extract genomic DNA from the blood cell samples. The germline V gene (reference sequence) specifies LNHNV as CDR1 and YYDKDF as CDR2. Measured from the cysteine to the phenylalanine, the CDR3 is 15 residues long. The DNA shown is the 45-base CDR3, in frame from base 1. Compared with germline, V lacks 3 bases and J lacks 7 bases; bases without a gene match: 5. Remarks on this clone: Its cognate antigen has yet to be identified. Base qualities are not recorded, but no much larger clone differs from it by a single base.

The sequencing input was PBMCs. The chain is assembled from TRBV15 and TRBJ2-1, with TRBD2 matching 11 junction bases. The origin of this receptor is a female donor in good health and CMV-seronegative. The CDR3 loop reads CATSSLAGGVNEQFF. The DNA sequence is given as TGTGCCACCAGCAGCCTAGCGGGAGGAGTAAATGAGCAGTTCTTC.